The TCR beta chain under discussion was sequenced for a study of cytomegalovirus exposure and HLA in healthy donors. For the study at large: Inside one of the first data releases sat about 85 million unique TCRs taken from HLA-typed donors.

Use of 60 Vbeta and 13 Jbeta primers characterized the PCR. Using immunoSEQ multiplex PCR, the repertoire was profiled, and TCRdb retains in-frame clones only, with some absent. The sample holds about 190,000 clones; approximately 82% are singletons and the top ten take over 2%. The CDR3 runs to 14 residues. Trimming cost V 5 bases and J 2 bases, with 10 bases left between them. The germline V gene has CDR1 SGHVS and CDR2 FNYEAQ. The rearrangement joins TRBV7-6 to TRBJ1-5; a possible D gene is TRBD1 (6 bases). Sequenced sample: PBMCs. This receptor was obtained from a woman in her 30s in good health and CMV-seronegative. CDR3 in DNA: TGTGCCAGCAGCGCGACAGGAGGCAATCAGCCCCAGCATTTT. This codes for CASSATGGNQPQHF.